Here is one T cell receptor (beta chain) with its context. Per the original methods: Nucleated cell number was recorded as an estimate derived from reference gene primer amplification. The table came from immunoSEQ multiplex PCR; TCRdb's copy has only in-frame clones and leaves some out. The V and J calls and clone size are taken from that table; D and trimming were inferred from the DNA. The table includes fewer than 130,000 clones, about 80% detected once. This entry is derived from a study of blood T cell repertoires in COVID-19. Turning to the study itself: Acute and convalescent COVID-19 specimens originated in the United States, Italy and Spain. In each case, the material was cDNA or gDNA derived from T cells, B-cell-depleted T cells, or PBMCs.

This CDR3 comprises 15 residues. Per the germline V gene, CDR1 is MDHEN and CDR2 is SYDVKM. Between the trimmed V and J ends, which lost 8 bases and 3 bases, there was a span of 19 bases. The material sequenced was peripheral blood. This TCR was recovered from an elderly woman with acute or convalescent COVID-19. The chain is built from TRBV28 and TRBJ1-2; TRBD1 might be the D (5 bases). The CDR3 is CASGTGRGWDYGYTF. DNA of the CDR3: TGTGCCAGCGGAACGGGGCGGGGCTGGGACTATGGCTACACCTTC.